The rows below give T cell receptor beta chains drawn from one sample of a study of CD8 T cells in ankylosing spondylitis. TCRdb fed the 5' RACE reads into MiXCR, producing one record per CDR3 protein. Among tens of thousands of distinct CDR3 sequences listed, 15% to 20% were seen once. Source material: blood. The receptors were gathered from a male donor with ankylosing spondylitis or in good health (not recorded which). The CDR3 runs from the conserved cysteine through the conserved F or W. The D gene is left open where the match is weak. Expanded clones are given a class, and other clones once, few, many or no size at all.

. | . | TRBJ2-2 | TRBV6-2/TRBV6-3 | CASANAANTGELFF | TGTGCCAGCGCGAACGCGGCGAACACCGGGGAGCTGTTTTTT
. | . | TRBJ2-2 | TRBV29-1 | CSVGISNIGELFF | TGCAGCGTTGGGATTTCGAACATCGGGGAGCTGTTTTTT
. | . | TRBJ1-1 | TRBV27 | CASSPRAMNTEAFF | TGTGCCAGCAGCCCCAGGGCGATGAACACTGAAGCTTTCTTT
. | . | TRBJ2-1 | TRBV6-6 | CASSIPNEQFF | TGTGCCAGTTCAATTCCCAATGAGCAGTTCTTC
. | . | TRBJ1-4 | TRBV7-9 | CASSLRKDEKLFF | TGTGCCAGCAGTCTCCGCAAGGATGAAAAACTGTTTTTT
. | . | TRBJ2-6 | TRBV6-5 | CASLSSGANVLTF | TGTGCCAGCTTATCCTCTGGGGCCAACGTCCTGACTTTC
. | few | TRBJ2-3 | TRBV29-1 | CSVRVGYADTQYF | TGCAGCGTGCGCGTAGGGTACGCAGATACGCAGTATTTT
. | few | TRBJ2-7 | TRBV6-5 | CASRRQYEQYF | TGTGCCAGCAGGCGACAGTACGAGCAGTACTTC
. | . | TRBJ2-7 | TRBV20-1 | CSASYPGTNEQYF | TGCAGTGCTAGTTACCCAGGTACCAACGAGCAGTACTTC
. | few | TRBJ2-3 | TRBV29-1 | CSVASGQRTDTQYF | TGCAGCGTTGCATCGGGGCAGCGCACAGATACGCAGTATTTT
. | few | TRBJ2-7 | TRBV4-1 | CASSQEGAGVGYEQYF | TGCGCCAGCAGCCAAGAGGGGGCGGGAGTGGGATACGAGCAGTACTTC
. | many | TRBJ2-1 | TRBV6-2/TRBV6-3 | CASSYSFTYNEQFF | TGTGCCAGCAGTTACTCATTCACGTACAATGAGCAGTTCTTC
TRBD2 | . | TRBJ2-1 | TRBV5-5 | CASYGTSGTNEQFF | TGTGCCAGCTACGGGACTAGCGGGACTAATGAGCAGTTCTTC
TRBD1 | few | TRBJ2-2 | TRBV14 | CASSLRTGRNTGELFF | TGTGCCAGCAGCCTCCGGACAGGGAGGAACACCGGGGAGCTGTTTTTT
. | few | TRBJ1-1 | TRBV12-3/TRBV12-4 | CASTPGTEAFF | TGTGCCAGCACCCCTGGGACTGAAGCTTTCTTT
. | few | TRBJ2-3 | TRBV14 | CASSPTVGTDTQYF | TGTGCCAGCAGCCCGACAGTCGGCACAGATACGCAGTATTTT
. | few | TRBJ2-1 | TRBV29-1 | CSVVWIGDNEQFF | TGCAGCGTTGTCTGGATAGGAGACAATGAGCAGTTCTTC
. | few | TRBJ2-2 | TRBV12-3/TRBV12-4 | CASSLAAAGELFF | TGTGCCAGCAGTTTGGCAGCAGCCGGGGAGCTGTTTTTT
. | many | TRBJ2-2 | TRBV5-1 | CASSRTGELFF | TGCGCCAGCAGCCGCACCGGGGAGCTGTTTTTT
TRBD1 | . | TRBJ1-1 | TRBV25-1 | CASSDRPGGPEAFF | TGTGCCAGCAGTGACCGGCCAGGGGGCCCTGAAGCTTTCTTT
. | . | TRBJ2-1 | TRBV20-1 | CSAIKGSDEQFF | TGCAGTGCTATAAAGGGGTCGGATGAGCAGTTCTTC
. | many | TRBJ2-7 | TRBV10-3 | CAISGGLTYEQYF | TGTGCCATCAGTGGTGGACTCACCTACGAGCAGTACTTC
TRBD1 | few | TRBJ2-1 | TRBV24-1 | CATSDYPGTGALNEQFF | TGTGCCACCAGTGATTATCCCGGGACAGGGGCTTTAAATGAGCAGTTCTTC
. | . | TRBJ2-1 | TRBV24-1 | CATSDIASFGNEQFF | TGTGCCACCAGTGATATAGCGTCTTTCGGCAATGAGCAGTTCTTC
TRBD2 | few | TRBJ2-4 | TRBV5-5 | CASRALGREDIQYF | TGTGCCAGCAGGGCTCTAGGGAGGGAAGACATTCAGTACTTC
. | . | TRBJ1-1 | TRBV20-1 | CSARDPGGRSTEAFF | TGCAGTGCTAGAGATCCGGGGGGAAGGAGCACTGAAGCTTTCTTT
TRBD2 | few | TRBJ2-1 | TRBV5-1 | CASSLQRGTYNEQFF | TGCGCCAGCAGCCTCCAGCGGGGGACCTACAATGAGCAGTTCTTC
. | many | TRBJ2-3 | TRBV5-1 | CASSITTPGTQYF | TGCGCCAGCAGCATTACTACCCCAGGAACGCAGTATTTT
TRBD2 | . | TRBJ2-1 | TRBV6-2/TRBV6-3 | CASSGSEPGLWNEQFF | TGTGCCAGCAGTGGGAGTGAACCGGGACTATGGAATGAGCAGTTCTTC
. | . | TRBJ2-1 | TRBV12-3/TRBV12-4 | CASSWDTEQFF | TGTGCCAGCAGTTGGGACACCGAGCAGTTCTTC
. | . | TRBJ1-1 | TRBV29-1 | CSVSQANTEAFF | TGCAGCGTTAGCCAGGCTAACACTGAAGCTTTCTTT
TRBD1 | once | TRBJ2-5 | TRBV7-2 | CASSKDRGRETQYF | TGTGCCAGCAGCAAGGACAGGGGGCGGGAGACCCAGTACTTC
. | . | TRBJ2-3 | TRBV5-6 | CASSVLSGSTDTQYF | TGTGCCAGCAGCGTCCTTAGCGGAAGCACAGATACGCAGTATTTT
. | many | TRBJ1-5 | TRBV20-1 | CSASRGGGNQPQHF | TGCAGTGCTAGTAGAGGCGGCGGCAATCAGCCCCAGCATTTT
. | few | TRBJ2-2 | TRBV7-2 | CASSLYNVGTGELFF | TGTGCCAGCAGCCTGTATAATGTCGGCACCGGGGAGCTGTTTTTT
TRBD2 | . | TRBJ2-3 | TRBV5-1 | CASSPLKTSGRSTDTQYF | TGCGCCAGCAGTCCCCTAAAGACTAGCGGCCGCAGCACAGATACGCAGTATTTT
TRBD1 | many | TRBJ2-5 | TRBV5-1 | CASSLAARTGVETQYF | TGCGCCAGCAGCTTGGCCGCAAGAACAGGGGTGGAGACCCAGTACTTC
. | . | TRBJ2-5 | TRBV13 | CASSFAAVQETQYF | TGTGCCAGCAGCTTCGCGGCGGTACAAGAGACCCAGTACTTC
. | many | TRBJ1-1 | TRBV10-3 | CAISESRTARTEAFF | TGTGCCATCAGTGAGTCACGGACAGCCCGCACTGAAGCTTTCTTT
. | . | TRBJ2-3 | TRBV20-1 | CSAARGASTDTQYF | TGCAGTGCGGCTAGGGGTGCTAGCACAGATACGCAGTATTTT
. | . | TRBJ2-3 | TRBV7-8 | CASSTRVSTDTQYF | TGTGCCAGCAGCACGCGGGTTAGCACAGATACGCAGTATTTT
TRBD1 | many | TRBJ2-3 | TRBV7-2 | CASSSGQVTQYF | TGTGCCAGCAGCTCTGGACAGGTGACGCAGTATTTT
TRBD1 | many | TRBJ2-4 | TRBV7-2 | CASSFGQGVTLAKNIQYF | TGTGCCAGCAGCTTCGGACAGGGTGTTACCCTAGCCAAAAACATTCAGTACTTC
. | few | TRBJ2-3 | TRBV9 | CASSVDPSHDYTQYF | TGTGCCAGCAGCGTAGATCCTAGCCATGACTATACGCAGTATTTT
. | few | TRBJ2-3 | TRBV28 | CASKRQSTDTQYF | TGTGCCAGCAAGCGGCAGTCCACAGATACGCAGTATTTT
TRBD1 | . | TRBJ2-5 | TRBV29-1 | CSVVVTGEETQYF | TGCAGCGTTGTGGTGACAGGGGAAGAGACCCAGTACTTC